This note documents a single T cell receptor beta chain sequence. This sample is drawn from a study of blood T cell repertoires in COVID-19. The assay was immunoSEQ multiplex PCR, and TCRdb's table has in-frame clones only and misses some. The sample carries over 200,000 clones, 75% to 95% recorded once. Sequenced material: peripheral blood. This TCR derives from a person aged 18 to 29 with COVID-19, enrolled during active disease.

The CDR3 sequence: CASSSPSGSYTNEQFF. The CDR3 nucleotides read TGTGCCAGCAGTTCCCCTAGCGGGAGCTATACGAATGAGCAGTTCTTC. The J gene is TRBJ2-1, the V gene TRBV28; 10 bases map to TRBD2. The ends lost 4 bases at V and 7 bases at J; junction bases unmatched: 10. This CDR3 spans 16 amino acids. CDR1 is MDHEN, CDR2 SYDVKM, per germline.